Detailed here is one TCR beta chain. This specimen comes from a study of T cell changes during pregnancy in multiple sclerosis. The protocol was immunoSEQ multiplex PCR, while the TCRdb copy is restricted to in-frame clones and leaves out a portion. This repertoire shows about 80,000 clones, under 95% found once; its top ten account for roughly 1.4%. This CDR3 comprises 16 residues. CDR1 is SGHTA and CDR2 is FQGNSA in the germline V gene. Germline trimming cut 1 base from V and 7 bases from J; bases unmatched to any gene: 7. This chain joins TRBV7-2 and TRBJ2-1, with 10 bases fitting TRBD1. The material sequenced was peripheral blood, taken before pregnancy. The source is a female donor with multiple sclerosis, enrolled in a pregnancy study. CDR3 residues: CASSLVRDRGTNEQFF. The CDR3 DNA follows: TGTGCCAGCAGCTTAGTAAGGGACAGGGGAACGAATGAGCAGTTCTTC.